Listed here are 29 T cell receptor beta chains from one sample, sequenced in a study of blood T cell repertoires in COVID-19. Profiled with immunoSEQ multiplex PCR; TCRdb holds only in-frame clones, not every one. The sample holds fewer than 200,000 clones, about 85% seen once. Sequencing was carried out using peripheral blood. These receptors all come from a man between 60 and 70 years old who had recovered from COVID-19.

The chain combines TRBV10-3 with TRBJ2-3, with 9 bases that match TRBD1. CDR3 size: 16 residues. After removal of 8 bases from V and 2 bases from J, the junction contained 11 bases not matched to a gene. CDR1 is ENHRY and CDR2 is SYGVKD in the germline V gene. CDR3 DNA sequence: TGTGCCATCGGCGAAGTGGGGACAGGGCTCACAGATACGCAGTATTTT. It specifies CAIGEVGTGLTDTQYF.

This rearrangement joins TRBV19 to TRBJ1-1, with a possible D match to TRBD1 (5 bases). Per the germline V gene, CDR1 is LNHDA and CDR2 is SQIVND (reference sequence). V was cut by 5 bases and J by 5 bases, with 18 bases left in between. There are 15 residues in the CDR3. The CDR3 is CASSESNRRGTEAFF. The CDR3 nucleotides read TGTGCCAGTAGTGAGTCGAACAGGCGGGGGACTGAAGCTTTCTTT.

The chain has TRBV7-2 and TRBJ2-7, with 9 bases lining up with TRBD2. CDR1 is SGHTA and CDR2 is FQGNSA in the germline V gene. After removal of 6 bases from V and 0 bases from J, the junction contained 9 bases not matched to a gene. CDR3 length equals 16 residues. The CDR3 spells CASRGTSGPSSYEQYF. DNA for the CDR3: TGTGCCAGCAGGGGCACTAGCGGGCCCAGCTCCTACGAGCAGTACTTC.

The V gene is TRBV5-1, the J gene TRBJ1-4; no firm D call. The CDR3 covers 14 residues. CDR1 SGHRS and CDR2 YFSETQ come from the germline V gene. V was trimmed by 0 bases and J by 8 bases, leaving 11 bases between them. The CDR3 loop reads CASSLDAGEEKLFF. The DNA for the CDR3 is TGCGCCAGCAGCTTGGATGCGGGAGAAGAAAAACTGTTTTTT.

This clone has a handful of counts. The rearrangement links TRBV13 to TRBJ2-1; maybe TRBD2 (7 bases). V was clipped by 8 bases and J by 4 bases, with 12 bases between them. Per the germline V gene, CDR1 is PRHDT and CDR2 is FYEKMQ (reference sequence). The CDR3 has 13 residues. CDR3 sequence: CASGRGAYNEQFF. DNA for the CDR3: TGTGCCAGCGGGAGGGGGGCTTACAATGAGCAGTTCTTC.

The chain employs TRBV12-5 and TRBJ2-2; TRBD1 is a possible D gene (6 bases). Trimming cost V 1 base and J 2 bases, with 14 bases left between them. CDR1 and CDR2 (germline): LGHNT, FRNRAP. CDR3 length: 17 amino acids. The CDR3 sequence is CASGLGTGTFNTGELFF. The CDR3 DNA follows: TGTGCTAGTGGTTTGGGGACCGGGACATTCAACACCGGGGAGCTGTTTTTT. The full variable domain, completed using reference TRBV12-5 and TRBJ2-2, is DARVTQTPRHKVTEMGQEVTMRCQPILGHNTVFWYRQTMMQGLELLAYFRNRAPLDDSGMPKDRFSAEMPDATLATLKIQPSEPRDSAVYFCASGLGTGTFNTGELFFGEGSRLTVL.

This clone was detected only once. The chain carries TRBV18 and TRBJ2-5; 10 positions agree with TRBD1. The CDR3 length is 14 residues. J gave up 4 bases and V 3 bases, and 2 bases lay outside the gene matches. CDR1 KGHSH and CDR2 LQKENI come from the germline V gene. CDR3 in DNA: TGTGCCAGCTCACCGGACAGGGGGGGAGAGACCCAGTACTTC. Its protein product is CASSPDRGGETQYF.

This clone was picked up a small number of times. The J gene is TRBJ2-2, the V gene TRBV29-1; 7 positions agree with TRBD2. CDR3 length equals 13 residues. Trimming at V came to 4 bases and at J to 4 bases, leaving 3 bases not matched to a gene. The germline gives CDR1 SQVTM, CDR2 ANQGSEA. CDR3 DNA: TGCAGCGTTGGACTAGCCGTCACCGGGGAGCTGTTTTTT. It specifies CSVGLAVTGELFF.

The V gene is TRBV10-3, the J gene TRBJ2-7; tentative D call: TRBD1 (5 bases). The germline V and J ends were trimmed by 8 bases and 0 bases, with 8 bases remaining between them. Germline V gene sequence: CDR1 ENHRY, CDR2 SYGVKD. This CDR3 is built from 12 residues. CDR3 bases: TGTGCCATCGGGGCGAGCTCCTACGAGCAGTACTTC. Translated, it gives CAIGASSYEQYF.

This clone was observed a single time. The CDR3: CASSLGQGSNQPQHF. DNA for the CDR3: TGTGCCAGCTCACTTGGACAGGGAAGCAATCAGCCCCAGCATTTT. The chain joins TRBV18 to TRBJ1-5; 8 bases align to TRBD1. The CDR3 consists of 15 residues. With 4 bases clipped from V and 1 base from J, the junction kept 3 bases outside the gene matches. From germline, CDR1 is KGHSH and CDR2 LQKENI.

This clone showed up just a few times. The chain is built from TRBV27 and TRBJ1-2; possible D gene TRBD1, 6 bases. There are 16 residues in the CDR3. V was clipped by 1 base and J by 8 bases, with 20 bases between them. The germline gives CDR1 MNHEY, CDR2 SMNVEV (reference sequence). CDR3 DNA sequence: TGTGCCAGCAGTTTATTCGGCAGGGGATTAGGAGGCGGCTACACCTTC. Its translation: CASSLFGRGLGGGYTF.

The CDR3 reads CATSDTRAGGEKLFF. CDR3 in DNA: TGTGCCACCAGTGATACCCGCGCCGGCGGGGAAAAACTGTTTTTT. This rearrangement joins TRBV24-1 to TRBJ1-4, with D unclear. V was clipped by 3 bases and J by 8 bases, with 15 bases between them. The CDR3 has 15 amino acids. Germline lookup yields CDR1 KGHDR and CDR2 SFDVKD.

CDR3 DNA sequence: TGTGCCAGCATGCTCGACCAGGGCCCTAATTCACCCCTCCACTTT. This gives the protein CASMLDQGPNSPLHF. V and J are TRBV5-6 and TRBJ1-6, with D perhaps TRBD1 (5 bases). The germline V and J ends were trimmed by 6 bases and 6 bases, with 16 bases remaining between them. CDR1 and CDR2 (germline): SGHDT, YYEEEE. This CDR3 has 15 amino acids. Filled out from reference TRBV5-6 and TRBJ1-6, the complete variable domain reads DAGVTQSPTHLIKTRGQQVTLRCSPKSGHDTVSWYQQALGQGPQFIFQYYEEEERQRGNFPDRFSGHQFPNYSSELNVNALLLGDSALYLCASMLDQGPNSPLHFGNGTRLTVT.

The V call is TRBV6-2 or TRBV6-3, the J call TRBJ2-7; 8 bases line up with TRBD1. Looked up from germline, CDR1 is MNHEY and CDR2 is SVGEGT. V was clipped by 0 bases and J by 2 bases; unmatched bases: 3. The CDR3 spans 15 residues. For the CDR3, the DNA is TGTGCCAGCAGTTACTCGTGGACAGGGCCCTACGAGCAGTACTTC. Amino acids: CASSYSWTGPYEQYF.

The chain uses TRBV19 and TRBJ2-3; maybe TRBD2 (5 bases). Germline V gives CDR1 LNHDA, CDR2 SQIVND (reference sequence). V lost 9 bases, J lost 1 base, and 23 bases lay in between. This CDR3 is built from 17 residues. The CDR3 sequence: CASAHSRHAGGTDTQYF. The CDR3 DNA reads as TGTGCCAGCGCTCATTCCAGACACGCCGGGGGCACAGATACGCAGTATTTT.

V gene TRBV5-1 combines with J gene TRBJ2-3; D gene uncertain. The V end was cut by 4 bases, the J end by 0 bases, with 6 bases between. Germline V lookup: CDR1 SGHRS, CDR2 YFSETQ. This CDR3 contains 13 residues. The CDR3 coding sequence is TGCGCCAGCAGCAGCCCTAGCACAGATACGCAGTATTTT. Encoded protein: CASSSPSTDTQYF.

This rearrangement joins TRBV7-2 to TRBJ2-7; D possibly corresponds to TRBD2 (6 bases). This CDR3 has 14 amino acids. V lost 5 bases and J 5 bases, leaving 16 bases between the germline ends. CDR1 is SGHTA and CDR2 is FQGNSA in the germline V gene. The chain's CDR3 is CASSLNREDNEQYF. In DNA form, the CDR3 reads TGTGCCAGCAGCCTAAATAGGGAGGACAACGAGCAGTACTTC.

The V and J genes are TRBV11-2 and TRBJ1-1; 10 nucleotides align to TRBD1. The CDR3 length is 15 residues. J was trimmed by 6 bases and V by 5 bases; bases with no gene match: 9. Looked up from germline, CDR1 is SGHAT and CDR2 is FQNNGV. The CDR3 region has the DNA TGTGCCAGCAGCCCAGGTTTAGGGACAGGGGCTGAAGCTTTCTTT. The encoded protein is CASSPGLGTGAEAFF.

This chain links TRBV6-6 with TRBJ1-5; D possibly corresponds to TRBD1 (5 bases). V gave up 6 bases and J gave up 1 base, with 13 bases separating them. The CDR3 has 15 residues. Germline V gene sequence: CDR1 MNHNY, CDR2 SVGAGI (reference sequence). DNA of the CDR3: TGTGCCAGCAGCGATACAGGTTTAAGCAATCAGCCCCAGCATTTT. Translated, it gives CASSDTGLSNQPQHF.

This clone came up a few times. This sequence joins TRBV5-4 and TRBJ1-2; 7 bases line up with TRBD1. The germline gives CDR1 SGHNT, CDR2 YYREEE (reference sequence). The length of the CDR3 is 16 residues. With 4 bases clipped from V and 4 bases from J, the junction kept 13 bases outside the gene matches. The CDR3 reads CASSRRRQGDGYGYTF. DNA of the CDR3: TGTGCCAGCAGCCGGCGCAGACAGGGAGACGGCTATGGCTACACCTTC.

The CDR3 sequence is CASSFFAGNQPQHF. CDR3 DNA sequence: TGTGCCAGCAGTTTTTTTGCGGGGAATCAGCCCCAGCATTTT. This chain links TRBV27 with TRBJ1-5; D not resolved. Trimming cost V 3 bases and J 4 bases, with 10 bases left between them. The CDR3 is 14 residues long. CDR1 is MNHEY and CDR2 is SMNVEV in the germline V gene (reference sequence).

V usage is TRBV18 and J usage is TRBJ2-7; the D gene is possibly TRBD2 (7 bases). This CDR3 has 14 amino acids. Germline-derived CDR1 and CDR2 are KGHSH and LQKENI. V lost 3 bases and J lost 5, with 14 bases in between. DNA of the CDR3: TGTGCCAGCTCACCCGGGGGAGGGGGACACGAGCAGTACTTC. This encodes CASSPGGGGHEQYF. The whole variable domain, remainder taken from reference TRBV18 and TRBJ2-7, is NAGVMQNPRHLVRRRGQEARLRCSPMKGHSHVYWYRQLPEEGLKFMVYLQKENIIDESGMPKERFSAEFPKEGPSILRIQQVVRGDSAAYFCASSPGGGGHEQYFGPGTRLTVT.

The chain is built from TRBV5-1 and TRBJ2-5, with D hard to call. Trimming stripped 3 bases from V and 2 bases from J, with 2 bases between. This CDR3 spans 11 amino acids. CDR1 and CDR2 from the germline V gene are SGHRS and YFSETQ. The CDR3 DNA reads as TGCGCCAGCAGCTCTCAAGAGACCCAGTACTTC. This encodes CASSSQETQYF.

V and J are TRBV9 and TRBJ1-6; 11 nucleotides agree with TRBD1. The junction had 7 bases not matched to a gene; V was cut back by 7 bases and J by 10 bases. CDR1 is SGDLS, CDR2 YYNGEE, per germline. CDR3 size: 14 residues. CDR3 protein: CASQSGTGGSPLHF. The CDR3 DNA follows: TGTGCCAGCCAAAGCGGGACAGGGGGATCACCCCTCCACTTT.

This clone was seen only a few times. The chain couples TRBV6-4 to TRBJ2-3; 13 bases map to TRBD2. Looked up from germline, CDR1 is MRHNA and CDR2 is SNTAGT. The CDR3 sequence is 16 residues long. V was clipped by 4 bases and J by 6 bases; unmatched bases: 7. The CDR3 here is CASSVTSGGAGDTQYF. The CDR3 DNA follows: TGTGCCAGCAGTGTCACTAGCGGGGGGGCCGGGGATACGCAGTATTTT.

This chain uses TRBV19 with TRBJ1-5; 7 bases are shared with TRBD1. The CDR3 runs 15 residues. J was trimmed by 2 bases and V by 6 bases; bases with no gene match: 7. Germline V gives CDR1 LNHDA, CDR2 SQIVND (reference sequence). CDR3 in amino acids: CASRRGREGNQPQHF. The CDR3 DNA is TGTGCCAGTAGAAGGGGGCGGGAGGGCAATCAGCCCCAGCATTTT.

J is TRBJ1-3 and V is TRBV5-1; D not resolved. The CDR3 runs 15 residues. Trimming stripped 4 bases from V and 0 bases from J, with 11 bases between. Germline V gene lookup returns CDR1 SGHRS and CDR2 YFSETQ. Written as DNA, the CDR3 is TGCGCCAGCAGCCGTGCCGGGGACTCTGGAAACACCATATATTTT. Translating gives CASSRAGDSGNTIYF.

This chain connects TRBV6-5 to TRBJ2-7, with D possibly matching TRBD1 (6 bases). Germline lookup yields CDR1 MNHEY and CDR2 SVGAGI. The CDR3 loop spans 13 amino acids. V was clipped by 4 bases and J by 1 base, with 8 bases between them. CDR3 coding DNA: TGTGCCAGCAGTTTAGGACAGTCCTACGAGCAGTACTTC. This sequence encodes CASSLGQSYEQYF.

The chain carries TRBV27 and TRBJ2-2, with D unclear. This CDR3 is built from 14 residues. The V gene's germline CDR1 is MNHEY and CDR2 SMNVEV (reference sequence). Trimming stripped 5 bases from V and 1 base from J, with 8 bases between. Here the CDR3 DNA reads TGTGCCAGCAGTGTCAGGTGGAACACCGGGGAGCTGTTTTTT. Amino acid sequence: CASSVRWNTGELFF.